This TCR beta chain is from a study of blood T cells in healthy people across ages. Overall study results and limits: The lack of PBMC sorting stopped any conclusive naive versus antigen-experienced comparison. The long-lived group displayed more naive CD4+ cells, plus higher diversity, than the aged donors did.

This clonotype was seen only a few times. What it recognizes is unknown. Donor samples were obtained from healthy Caucasian individuals from Russia, aged about 6 to 90. PBMCs numbering at least 6.5 million were isolated per sample. Primers used in a second PCR of roughly 6 to 12 cycles were a sample-barcoded 5' primer and a J-beta primer mix. TCRdb itself ran the 5' RACE reads through MiXCR, one entry per CDR3 protein. The sample yields 720,000 or so distinct CDR3 sequences, around 43% seen once. There are 19 residues in the CDR3. V gave up 5 bases and J gave up 2 bases; unmatched junction bases: 16. V usage is TRBV12-3 or TRBV12-4 and J usage is TRBJ2-2, with 8 nucleotides matching TRBD2. The sequence came from a man older than 75 in good health. The sequenced material came from blood. CDR3 residues: CASSPWVVGSGENTGELFF. The DNA of the CDR3 is TGTGCCAGCAGTCCTTGGGTCGTGGGTAGCGGGGAAAACACCGGGGAGCTGTTTTTT.